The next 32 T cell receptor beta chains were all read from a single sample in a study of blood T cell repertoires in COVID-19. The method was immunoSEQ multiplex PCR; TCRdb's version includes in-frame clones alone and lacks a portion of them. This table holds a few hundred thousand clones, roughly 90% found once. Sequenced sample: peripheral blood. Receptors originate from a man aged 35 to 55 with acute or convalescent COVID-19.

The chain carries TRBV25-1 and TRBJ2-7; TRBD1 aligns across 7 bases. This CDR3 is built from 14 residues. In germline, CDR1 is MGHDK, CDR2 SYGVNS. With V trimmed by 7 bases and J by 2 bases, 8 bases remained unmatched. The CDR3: CASMRGLPPYEQYF. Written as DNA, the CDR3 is TGTGCCAGCATGAGGGGGCTTCCTCCCTACGAGCAGTACTTC.

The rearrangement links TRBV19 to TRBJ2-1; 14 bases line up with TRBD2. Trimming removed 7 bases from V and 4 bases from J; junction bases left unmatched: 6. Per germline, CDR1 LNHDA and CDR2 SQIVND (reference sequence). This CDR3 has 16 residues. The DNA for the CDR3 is TGTGCCAGTAAACGCCGACTAGCGGGGGGGTACAATGAGCAGTTCTTC. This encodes CASKRRLAGGYNEQFF.

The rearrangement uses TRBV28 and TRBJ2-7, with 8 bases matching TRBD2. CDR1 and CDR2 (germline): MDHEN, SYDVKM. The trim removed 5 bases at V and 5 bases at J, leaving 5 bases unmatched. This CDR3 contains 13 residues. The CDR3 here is CASSPGLGDEQYF. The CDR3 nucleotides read TGTGCCAGCAGTCCGGGACTAGGGGACGAGCAGTACTTC.

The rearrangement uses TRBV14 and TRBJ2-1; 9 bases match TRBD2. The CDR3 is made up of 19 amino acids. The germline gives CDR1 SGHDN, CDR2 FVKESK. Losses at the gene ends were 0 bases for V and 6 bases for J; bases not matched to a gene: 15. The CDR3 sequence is CASSQESGLAGHEGNEQFF. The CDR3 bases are TGTGCCAGCAGCCAAGAGTCGGGCCTAGCGGGACACGAGGGCAATGAGCAGTTCTTC.

CDR3 bases: TGTGCTAGTGGTTTGGGCGGGAGGGCCGACGAGCAGTACTTC. Residues: CASGLGGRADEQYF. The rearrangement links TRBV12-5 to TRBJ2-7, with TRBD2 matching over 9 bases. J was trimmed by 5 bases and V by 1 base; bases with no gene match: 3. Looked up from germline, CDR1 is LGHNT and CDR2 is FRNRAP. This CDR3 contains 14 residues. The whole variable domain, remainder taken from reference TRBV12-5 and TRBJ2-7, is DARVTQTPRHKVTEMGQEVTMRCQPILGHNTVFWYRQTMMQGLELLAYFRNRAPLDDSGMPKDRFSAEMPDATLATLKIQPSEPRDSAVYFCASGLGGRADEQYFGPGTRLTVT.

The CDR3 nucleotides read TGTGCCAGCAGTCGGAGGGGGAGCGGGACTCCCTACGAGCAGTACTTC. Amino acid sequence: CASSRRGSGTPYEQYF. The chain uses TRBV27 and TRBJ2-7; D is possibly TRBD2 (7 bases). The germline V gene encodes CDR1 MNHEY and CDR2 SMNVEV (reference sequence). V lost 5 bases, J lost 2 bases, and 19 bases lay in between. CDR3 length equals 16 residues.

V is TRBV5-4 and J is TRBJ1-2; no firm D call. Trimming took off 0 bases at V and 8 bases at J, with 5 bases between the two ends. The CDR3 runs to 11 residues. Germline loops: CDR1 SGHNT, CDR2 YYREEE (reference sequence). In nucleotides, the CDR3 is TGTGCCAGCAGCTTGGCGGGGGGCTACACCTTC. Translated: CASSLAGGYTF.

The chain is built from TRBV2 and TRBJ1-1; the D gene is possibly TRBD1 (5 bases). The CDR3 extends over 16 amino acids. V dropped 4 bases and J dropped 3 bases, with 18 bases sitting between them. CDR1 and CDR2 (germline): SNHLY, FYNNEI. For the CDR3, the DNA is TGTGCCAGCAGTGTCTTCTTGGGAGGGACGGACACTGAAGCTTTCTTT. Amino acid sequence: CASSVFLGGTDTEAFF.

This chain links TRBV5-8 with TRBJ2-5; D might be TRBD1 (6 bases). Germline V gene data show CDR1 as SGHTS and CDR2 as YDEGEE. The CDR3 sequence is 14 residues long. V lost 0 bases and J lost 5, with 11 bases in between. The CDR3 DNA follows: TGTGCCAGCAGCTTGGGGCAGGGGTTGGAGACCCAGTACTTC. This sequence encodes CASSLGQGLETQYF.

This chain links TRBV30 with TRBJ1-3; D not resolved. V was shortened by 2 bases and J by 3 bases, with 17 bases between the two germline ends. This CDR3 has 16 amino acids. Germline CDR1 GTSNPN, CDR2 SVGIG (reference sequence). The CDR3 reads CAWSFNVRARGNTIYF. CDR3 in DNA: TGTGCCTGGAGTTTCAATGTCAGAGCGCGTGGAAACACCATATATTTT.

CDR3 DNA sequence: TGTGCCAGCAGCCAAGAGGACTACGGTGAAAAACTGTTTTTT. The encoded protein is CASSQEDYGEKLFF. The chain uses TRBV3-1 (or the pseudogene TRBV3-2) and TRBJ1-4; the D is unclear. V lost 0 bases, J lost 7 bases, and 9 bases lay in between. This CDR3 has 14 amino acids. Germline V gene data show CDR1 as LGHDT and CDR2 as YNNKEL (reference sequence).

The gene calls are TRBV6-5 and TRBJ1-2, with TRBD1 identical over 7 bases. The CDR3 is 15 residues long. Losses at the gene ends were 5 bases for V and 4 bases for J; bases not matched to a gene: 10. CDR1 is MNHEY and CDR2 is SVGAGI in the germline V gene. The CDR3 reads CASSTSRGGSYGYTF. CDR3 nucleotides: TGTGCCAGCAGTACCTCCCGAGGGGGCAGCTATGGCTACACCTTC.

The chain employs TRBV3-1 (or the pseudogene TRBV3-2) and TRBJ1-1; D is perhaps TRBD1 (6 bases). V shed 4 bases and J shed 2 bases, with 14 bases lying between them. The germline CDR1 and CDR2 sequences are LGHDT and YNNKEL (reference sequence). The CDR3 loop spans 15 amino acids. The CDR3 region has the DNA TGTGCCAGCAGCCCCGGGGGGCCGAGAAACACTGAAGCTTTCTTT. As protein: CASSPGGPRNTEAFF.

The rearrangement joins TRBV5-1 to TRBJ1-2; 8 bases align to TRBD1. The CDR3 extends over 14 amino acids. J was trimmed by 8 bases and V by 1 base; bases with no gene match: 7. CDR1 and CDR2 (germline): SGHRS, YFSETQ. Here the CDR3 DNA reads TGCGCCAGCAGCTTGCGGGACAGGTCGCGAGGCTACACCTTC. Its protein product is CASSLRDRSRGYTF.

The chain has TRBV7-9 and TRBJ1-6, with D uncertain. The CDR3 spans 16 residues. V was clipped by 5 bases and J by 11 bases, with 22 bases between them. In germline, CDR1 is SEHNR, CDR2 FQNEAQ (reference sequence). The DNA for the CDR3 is TGTGCCAGCAGCGTAAGGAGAAATGCGGGGTCTCCACCCCTCCACTTT. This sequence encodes CASSVRRNAGSPPLHF.

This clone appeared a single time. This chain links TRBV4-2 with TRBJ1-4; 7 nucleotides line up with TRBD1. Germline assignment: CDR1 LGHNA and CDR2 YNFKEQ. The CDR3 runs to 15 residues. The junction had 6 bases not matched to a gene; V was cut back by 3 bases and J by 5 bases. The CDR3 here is CASSQEGQRNEKLFF. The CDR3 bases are TGTGCCAGCAGCCAGGAGGGACAGCGGAATGAAAAACTGTTTTTT.

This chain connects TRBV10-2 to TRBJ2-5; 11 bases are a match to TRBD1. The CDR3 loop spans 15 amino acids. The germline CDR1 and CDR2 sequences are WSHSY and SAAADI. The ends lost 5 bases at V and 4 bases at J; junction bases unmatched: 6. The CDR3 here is CASSMGQGVGETQYF. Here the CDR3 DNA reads TGCGCCAGCAGTATGGGACAGGGGGTTGGAGAGACCCAGTACTTC.

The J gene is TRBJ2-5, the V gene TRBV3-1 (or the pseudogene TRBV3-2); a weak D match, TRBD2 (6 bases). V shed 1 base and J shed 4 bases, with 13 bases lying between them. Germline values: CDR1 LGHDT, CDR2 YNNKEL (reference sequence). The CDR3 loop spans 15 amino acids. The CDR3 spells CASSQGGGSGETQYF. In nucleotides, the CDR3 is TGTGCCAGCAGCCAAGGAGGAGGGAGTGGAGAGACCCAGTACTTC.

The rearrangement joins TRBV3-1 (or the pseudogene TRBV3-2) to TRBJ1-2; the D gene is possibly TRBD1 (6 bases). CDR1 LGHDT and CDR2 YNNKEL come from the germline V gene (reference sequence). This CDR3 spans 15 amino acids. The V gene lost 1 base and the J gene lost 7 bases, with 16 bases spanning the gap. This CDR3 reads CASSQVALQGSGYTF. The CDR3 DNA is TGTGCCAGCAGCCAAGTCGCTTTACAGGGTAGTGGCTACACCTTC.

The CDR3 DNA reads TGTGCCAGCAGCCAGGAAACAGCATATAATTCACCCCTCCACTTT. This sequence encodes CASSQETAYNSPLHF. This sequence joins TRBV4-2 and TRBJ1-6; D unresolved. Germline V gives CDR1 LGHNA, CDR2 YNFKEQ. The CDR3 loop spans 15 amino acids. Trimming pared 3 bases from V and 4 bases from J, leaving 10 bases between.

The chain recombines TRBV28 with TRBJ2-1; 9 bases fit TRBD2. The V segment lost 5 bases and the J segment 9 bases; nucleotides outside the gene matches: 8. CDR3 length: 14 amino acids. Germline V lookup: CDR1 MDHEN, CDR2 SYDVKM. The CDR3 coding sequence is TGTGCCAGCAGTACTAGCGGGTCGACCCCTGAGCAGTTCTTC. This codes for CASSTSGSTPEQFF.

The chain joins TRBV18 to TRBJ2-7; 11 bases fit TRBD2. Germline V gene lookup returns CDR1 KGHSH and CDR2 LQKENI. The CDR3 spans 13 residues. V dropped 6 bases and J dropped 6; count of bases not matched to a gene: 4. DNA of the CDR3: TGTGCCAGCTCCCCGGGGACTAGCGGCGAGCAGTACTTC. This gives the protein CASSPGTSGEQYF.

The CDR3 reads CSANSGEQYF. DNA of the CDR3: TGCAGTGCTAACTCGGGCGAGCAGTACTTC. V is TRBV20-1 and J is TRBJ2-7; D is undetermined. Germline V lookup: CDR1 DFQATT, CDR2 SNEGSKA (reference sequence). V was pared by 4 bases and J by 6 bases, with 7 bases between. This CDR3 contains 10 residues.

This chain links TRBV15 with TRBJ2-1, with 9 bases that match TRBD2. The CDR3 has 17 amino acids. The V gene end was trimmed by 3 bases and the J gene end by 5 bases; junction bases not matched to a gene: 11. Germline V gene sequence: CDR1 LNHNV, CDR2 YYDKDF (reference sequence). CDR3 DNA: TGTGCCACCAGCAGCCGTGGGGCGGGGGGGCCTGACAATGAGCAGTTCTTC. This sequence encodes CATSSRGAGGPDNEQFF.

CDR3 DNA sequence: TGTGCCAGCAGCTCCCCATCGGGGAAACTGTTTTTT. Residues: CASSSPSGKLFF. The J gene is TRBJ1-4, the V gene TRBV12-3 or TRBV12-4; D is uncertain. The CDR3 runs to 12 residues. V was shortened by 6 bases and J by 11 bases, with 13 bases between the two germline ends.

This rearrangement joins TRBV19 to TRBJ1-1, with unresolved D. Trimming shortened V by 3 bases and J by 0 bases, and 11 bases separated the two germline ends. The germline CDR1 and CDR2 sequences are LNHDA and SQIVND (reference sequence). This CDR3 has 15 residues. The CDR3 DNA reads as TGTGCCAGTAGTATCCTCTCAGTTATGAACACTGAAGCTTTCTTT. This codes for CASSILSVMNTEAFF.

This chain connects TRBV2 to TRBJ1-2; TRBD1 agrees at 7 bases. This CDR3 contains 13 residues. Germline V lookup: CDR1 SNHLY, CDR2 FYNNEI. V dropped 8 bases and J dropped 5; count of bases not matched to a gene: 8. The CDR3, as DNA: TGTGCCAGCCGTAGGGACAGCGAATATGGCTACACCTTC. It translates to CASRRDSEYGYTF. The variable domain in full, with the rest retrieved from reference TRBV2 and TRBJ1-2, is EPEVTQTPSHQVTQMGQEVILRCVPISNHLYFYWYRQILGQKVEFLVSFYNNEISEKSEIFDDQFSVERPDGSNFTLKIRSTKLEDSAMYFCASRRDSEYGYTFGSGTRLTVV.

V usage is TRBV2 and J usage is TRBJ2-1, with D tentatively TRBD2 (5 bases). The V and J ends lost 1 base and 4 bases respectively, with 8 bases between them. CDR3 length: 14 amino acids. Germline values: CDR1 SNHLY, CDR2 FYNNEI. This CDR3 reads CASSEVGSYNEQFF. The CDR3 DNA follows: TGTGCCAGCAGTGAAGTTGGGAGTTACAATGAGCAGTTCTTC.

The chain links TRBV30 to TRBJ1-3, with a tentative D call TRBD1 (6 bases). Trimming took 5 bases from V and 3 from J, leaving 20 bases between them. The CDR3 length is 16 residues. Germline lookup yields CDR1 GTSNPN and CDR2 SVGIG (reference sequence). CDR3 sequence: CAWALPGTSHGNTIYF. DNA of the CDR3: TGTGCCTGGGCACTCCCAGGGACAAGTCATGGAAACACCATATATTTT.

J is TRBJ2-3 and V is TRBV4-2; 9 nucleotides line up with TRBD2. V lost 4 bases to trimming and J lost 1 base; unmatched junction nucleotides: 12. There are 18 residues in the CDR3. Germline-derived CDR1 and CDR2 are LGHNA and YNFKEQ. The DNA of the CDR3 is TGTGCCAGCAGCCCCCAGGAAGCGGGGGGTTCTCGCACAGATACGCAGTATTTT. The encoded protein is CASSPQEAGGSRTDTQYF.

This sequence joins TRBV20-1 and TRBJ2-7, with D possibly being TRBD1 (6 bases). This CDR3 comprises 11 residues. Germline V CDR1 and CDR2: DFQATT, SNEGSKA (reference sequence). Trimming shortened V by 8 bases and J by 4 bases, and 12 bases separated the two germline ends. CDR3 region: CSTNRVYEQYF. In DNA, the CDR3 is TGCAGTACAAACAGGGTTTACGAGCAGTACTTC.

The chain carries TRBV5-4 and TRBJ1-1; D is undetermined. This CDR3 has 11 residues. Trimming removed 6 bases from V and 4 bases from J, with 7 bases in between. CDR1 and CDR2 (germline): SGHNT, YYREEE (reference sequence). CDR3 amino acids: CASKDSTEAFF. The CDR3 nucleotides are TGTGCCAGCAAGGACTCCACTGAAGCTTTCTTT.